One sample yielded the 27 T cell receptor beta chains listed below, sequenced in a study of T cell responses to AZD1222 COVID-19 vaccine. Data came from immunoSEQ multiplex PCR; TCRdb stores just in-frame clones and leaves some out. This table has 120,000 or so clones, roughly 89% appearing once. Sequencing used peripheral blood, obtained on day 0 of AZD1222 vaccination. The origin of the receptors is an adult in good health.

J is TRBJ1-3 and V is TRBV19; D is unclear. CDR1 and CDR2 from the germline V gene are LNHDA and SQIVND (reference sequence). The CDR3 has 15 residues. V dropped 3 bases and J dropped 0 bases, with 9 bases sitting between them. CDR3 amino acids: CASSIMAGSGNTIYF. The CDR3 DNA reads TGTGCCAGTAGTATTATGGCAGGCTCTGGAAACACCATATATTTT.

V and J are TRBV5-1 and TRBJ2-3; D is possibly TRBD1 or TRBD2 (5 bases each). This CDR3 is 17 amino acids long. CDR1 SGHRS and CDR2 YFSETQ come from the germline V gene. The ends were cut back, 2 bases at V and 2 bases at J, with 18 bases in the middle. The CDR3 loop is CASSLSPPGRSTDTQYF. In DNA form, the CDR3 reads TGCGCCAGCAGCTTATCCCCCCCGGGGCGGTCCACAGATACGCAGTATTTT.

This sequence joins TRBV28 and TRBJ2-7; 7 bases map to TRBD1. Germline lookup yields CDR1 MDHEN and CDR2 SYDVKM. CDR3 length: 15 amino acids. The V segment lost 4 bases and the J segment 6 bases; nucleotides outside the gene matches: 12. The CDR3 is CASSSKAGTVGEQYF. The CDR3 DNA reads TGTGCCAGCAGTTCCAAAGCCGGGACAGTGGGCGAGCAGTACTTC.

The chain is built from TRBV3-1 (or the pseudogene TRBV3-2) and TRBJ2-5; possibly TRBD2 for D (5 bases). Germline V gene data show CDR1 as LGHDT and CDR2 as YNNKEL (reference sequence). Trimming removed 1 base at V and 5 bases at J, with 11 bases between. The CDR3 runs to 14 residues. CDR3 sequence reads: CASSQGGLAETQYF. CDR3 coding DNA: TGTGCCAGCAGCCAAGGTGGACTGGCGGAGACCCAGTACTTC.

This sequence joins TRBV9 and TRBJ1-2, with TRBD1 matching over 9 bases. The CDR3 sequence is 19 residues long. Germline values: CDR1 SGDLS, CDR2 YYNGEE. V trimming: 3 bases; J trimming: 7 bases; junction bases outside the gene matches: 22. CDR3 nucleotide sequence: TGTGCCAGCAGCGCCTCCCGACAGGGGGGCGCCTTCGCGGAAGGTGGCTACACCTTC. This gives the protein CASSASRQGGAFAEGGYTF.

This clone was recorded once. The chain has TRBV2 and TRBJ2-3; 9 bases map to TRBD2. The J segment lost 0 bases and the V segment lost 6 bases, leaving 7 bases of the junction unmatched. From germline, CDR1 is SNHLY and CDR2 FYNNEI. This CDR3 contains 16 residues. The CDR3 bases are TGTGCCAGCAGATGGGGCGGGGGGGTGAGCACAGATACGCAGTATTTT. Its protein is CASRWGGGVSTDTQYF.

The rearrangement uses TRBV7-2 and TRBJ1-1; the match to TRBD1 covers 7 bases. V lost 4 bases and J lost 3; bases outside the gene matches: 8. The germline CDR1 and CDR2 sequences are SGHTA and FQGNSA. CDR3 length equals 15 residues. The CDR3 reads CASSSEQGRHTEAFF. The DNA for the CDR3 is TGTGCCAGCAGCTCAGAACAGGGGCGTCACACTGAAGCTTTCTTT.

The rearrangement links TRBV2 to TRBJ2-5; 9 bases agree with TRBD2. CDR3 length equals 15 residues. Trimming removed 9 bases from V and 5 bases from J; junction bases left unmatched: 13. Germline values: CDR1 SNHLY, CDR2 FYNNEI. The CDR3, as DNA: TGTGCCAGTTCGAGGAGGCGGGGGGGCGCGGAGACCCAGTACTTC. Protein sequence: CASSRRRGGAETQYF.

This sequence joins TRBV12-5 and TRBJ2-4, with D unclear. Germline-derived CDR1 and CDR2 are LGHNT and FRNRAP. The CDR3 has 15 residues. V lost 4 bases and J 0 bases, leaving 10 bases between the germline ends. This CDR3 is CASGSDGIAKNIQYF. In nucleotides, the CDR3 is TGTGCTAGTGGTTCCGACGGTATAGCCAAAAACATTCAGTACTTC.

This clone occurred once. The genes are TRBV24-1 and TRBJ2-5; 9 bases are shared with TRBD2. Germline-derived CDR1 and CDR2 are KGHDR and SFDVKD. Losses at the gene ends were 6 bases for V and 5 bases for J; bases not matched to a gene: 6. The CDR3 spans 14 residues. The CDR3 here is CATSSAGGPETQYF. The CDR3 nucleotides read TGTGCCACCAGTTCTGCGGGAGGGCCGGAGACCCAGTACTTC.

The CDR3 loop reads CASSVGLAGGLATTEQYF. CDR3 DNA: TGTGCCAGCAGCGTGGGACTAGCGGGGGGGCTAGCCACTACCGAGCAGTACTTC. V and J are TRBV9 and TRBJ2-7; TRBD2 aligns across 16 bases. CDR1 is SGDLS and CDR2 is YYNGEE in the germline V gene. V shed 2 bases, J shed 6 bases, and the junction held 11 bases outside the gene matches. The CDR3 spans 18 residues.

The V call is TRBV12-5, the J call TRBJ2-1, with D maybe TRBD1 (5 bases). Germline CDR1 LGHNT, CDR2 FRNRAP. V was cut by 7 bases and J by 7 bases, with 17 bases left in between. This CDR3 has 14 residues. The CDR3 DNA follows: TGTGCTAGTGCCTTAGGGGCGCAAGGGAATGAGCAGTTCTTC. Residues: CASALGAQGNEQFF.

In regard to this clone: This likely comes from a read error, as the CDR3 has no conserved phenylalanine or tryptophan at its end. The DNA is left out, because the CDR3 cannot be placed on it with certainty; the CDR3 is given as TCRdb lists it. The CDR3 sequence is CASRLTTGGTFL. This chain connects TRBV12-2 to TRBJ2-7; the table assigns TRBD2, which was not confirmed against the DNA. TRBV12-2 is flagged as a pseudogene. From its first to its last residue, the CDR3 has 12 amino acids.

The V gene is TRBV6-5, the J gene TRBJ1-1; TRBD1 aligns across 7 bases. The CDR3 extends over 12 amino acids. The J segment lost 4 bases and the V segment lost 7 bases, leaving 3 bases of the junction unmatched. Per the germline V gene, CDR1 is MNHEY and CDR2 is SVGAGI. In DNA form, the CDR3 reads TGTGCCAGCAAGGGACAGATCACTGAAGCTTTCTTT. Residues: CASKGQITEAFF.

The CDR3 DNA follows: TGTGCCAGCAGTTCTCGACGGGGGATGGCTAATGAAAAACTGTTTTTT. Translating gives CASSSRRGMANEKLFF. This rearrangement joins TRBV6-8 to TRBJ1-4; D may be TRBD1 (5 bases). V gave up 4 bases and J gave up 3 bases, with 15 bases separating them. Germline V gives CDR1 MNHGY, CDR2 SAAAGT. The CDR3 sequence is 16 residues long.

The rearrangement uses TRBV30 and TRBJ1-2, with 9 bases fitting TRBD1. The CDR3 sequence is 17 residues long. Looked up from germline, CDR1 is GTSNPN and CDR2 is SVGIG (reference sequence). Germline trimming cut 0 bases from V and 4 bases from J; bases unmatched to any gene: 12. Written as DNA, the CDR3 is TGTGCCTGGAGTGTCTCATTGGGACAGGGTTTCAGCTATGGCTACACCTTC. Its translation is CAWSVSLGQGFSYGYTF.

This clone has just a few counts. This chain joins TRBV6-5 and TRBJ1-3, with 7 bases fitting TRBD1. The CDR3 length is 15 residues. Germline values: CDR1 MNHEY, CDR2 SVGAGI. V lost 5 bases, J lost 4 bases, and 8 bases stayed unmatched. The CDR3: CASSTGEVKGNTIYF. As DNA, the CDR3 is TGTGCCAGCAGTACAGGGGAAGTGAAAGGAAACACCATATATTTT.

This chain connects TRBV5-6 to TRBJ1-5; tentatively, D is TRBD1 (5 bases). Germline V gene lookup returns CDR1 SGHDT and CDR2 YYEEEE. V dropped 1 base and J dropped 2 bases, with 10 bases sitting between them. The CDR3 runs 15 residues. The CDR3 DNA sequence: TGTGCCAGCAGCTTGTGGGGGGTCGGCAATCAGCCCCAGCATTTT. This sequence encodes CASSLWGVGNQPQHF.

For this clone: At the DNA level, this CDR3 is encoded by other sequences in the same sample as well. The rearrangement uses TRBV19 and TRBJ1-1; D is ambiguous. This CDR3 has 13 amino acids. The V gene lost 3 bases and the J gene lost 0 bases, with 5 bases spanning the gap. Germline lookup yields CDR1 LNHDA and CDR2 SQIVND (reference sequence). The CDR3 coding sequence is TGTGCCAGTAGTATCTCGGTGAACACTGAAGCTTTCTTT. Translated: CASSISVNTEAFF.

This chain connects TRBV9 to TRBJ1-5; unclear D gene. V was clipped by 0 bases and J by 4 bases, with 5 bases between them. Germline V lookup: CDR1 SGDLS, CDR2 YYNGEE. The CDR3 is 13 residues long. The DNA of the CDR3 is TGTGCCAGCAGCGTAGGGGCGAATCAGCCCCAGCATTTT. Its protein is CASSVGANQPQHF.

The V and J genes are TRBV27 and TRBJ2-1; 8 bases line up with TRBD2. Germline lookup yields CDR1 MNHEY and CDR2 SMNVEV (reference sequence). Unmatched junction bases numbered 9, after V lost 4 bases and J lost 4 bases. The CDR3 covers 16 residues. The CDR3 coding sequence is TGTGCCAGCAGTTCGGGAGCGGGAGTAGGTTACAATGAGCAGTTCTTC. Translating gives CASSSGAGVGYNEQFF.

The rearrangement uses TRBV2 and TRBJ1-6; TRBD1 aligns across 8 bases. V lost 11 bases and J lost 8; bases outside the gene matches: 8. This CDR3 spans 13 amino acids. Per the germline V gene, CDR1 is SNHLY and CDR2 is FYNNEI. CDR3 in amino acids: CAGRQGPYSPLHF. CDR3 nucleotides: TGTGCCGGACGACAGGGGCCGTATTCACCCCTCCACTTT.

This chain joins TRBV12-3 or TRBV12-4 and TRBJ1-1, with D hard to call. Trimming took 8 bases from V and 0 from J, leaving 10 bases between them. The CDR3 covers 13 residues. The CDR3 coding sequence is TGTGCCAGCCATAATTATCTGAACACTGAAGCTTTCTTT. It yields the protein CASHNYLNTEAFF.

The chain employs TRBV29-1 and TRBJ2-2; 8 positions match TRBD1. The CDR3 length is 13 residues. The V gene's germline CDR1 is SQVTM and CDR2 ANQGSEA. After removal of 5 bases from V and 7 bases from J, the junction contained 6 bases not matched to a gene. CDR3 residues: CSVRQGAGGELFF. CDR3 nucleotides: TGCAGCGTTCGGCAGGGGGCGGGCGGGGAGCTGTTTTTT.

The DNA for the CDR3 is TGTGCCATCAGTGGAGATTTACAGGGTTCAAGTCCGAACACCGGGGAGCTGTTTTTT. It encodes CAISGDLQGSSPNTGELFF. This sequence joins TRBV10-3 and TRBJ2-2; possible D gene TRBD1, 6 bases. The CDR3 covers 19 residues. CDR1 and CDR2 from the germline V gene are ENHRY and SYGVKD. Trimming took 4 bases from V and 0 from J, leaving 21 bases between them.

V usage is TRBV11-2 and J usage is TRBJ2-2; D perhaps matches TRBD2 (6 bases). The CDR3 consists of 16 residues. Per germline, CDR1 SGHAT and CDR2 FQNNGV. V lost 2 bases, J lost 4 bases, and 14 bases lay in between. CDR3 DNA sequence: TGTGCCAGCAGCTTAAAGGGCGGGGTTATCACCGGGGAGCTGTTTTTT. Residues: CASSLKGGVITGELFF.

The V call is TRBV5-4, the J call TRBJ2-5; D might be TRBD2 (7 bases). The V and J ends lost 4 bases and 5 bases respectively, with 15 bases between them. This CDR3 is 14 amino acids long. Germline V gene data show CDR1 as SGHNT and CDR2 as YYREEE (reference sequence). In DNA form, the CDR3 reads TGTGCCAGCAGCCTAGAGGGGGGGCAGGAGACCCAGTACTTC. This codes for CASSLEGGQETQYF.